This TCR beta chain was retrieved from a study of Graves' ophthalmopathy and Graves' hyperthyroidism. As the template, RNA transcripts were used to amplify TCR beta CDR3 regions. The first-round RT-PCR employed HTBI primers together with the Qiagen OneStep RT-PCR kit. A multiplex PCR was then performed as the second round. Each CDR3 protein is one row after TCRdb ran MiXCR on the multiplex PCR reads. The data contain about 400,000 distinct CDR3 sequences, more than 20% of them singletons. In this sample, this clonotype turned up many times. The CDR3 contains 14 residues. Germline CDR1 reads DFQATT; CDR2 reads SNEGSKA (reference sequence). With V trimmed by 4 bases and J by 5 bases, 10 bases remained unmatched.

Material: peripheral blood. The gene calls are TRBV20-1 and TRBJ2-5; 7 bases agree with TRBD1. The origin of this receptor is a woman aged 18-29 years with stable Graves' hyperthyroidism. CDR3 sequence reads: CSAMPTGMGETQYF. The CDR3 nucleotides read TGCAGTGCTATGCCGACAGGGATGGGGGAGACCCAGTACTTC.